This T cell receptor beta chain derives from a study of siplizumab effects on memory and regulatory T cells. Points from the study as a whole: A minor fraction of alloreactive clones, and no more, mapped to unstimulated subsets. In unstimulated cells, naive T cells appeared more diverse than memory T cells and seemed major alloresponse contributors. The study found that mappable alloreactive CD4+ clones averaged about 70% Treg-derived with siplizumab and roughly 27% in controls. Suppressive function of proliferating Tregs from siplizumab cultures was not confirmed.

Losses at the gene ends were 0 bases for V and 2 bases for J; bases not matched to a gene: 4. CDR3 length: 17 amino acids. Of note for this clone: Its antigen remains unknown.

Assay: immunoSEQ multiplex PCR; the TCRdb copy retains only in-frame clones and omits some. Among tens of thousands of clones listed, roughly 89% were seen once. Sequenced material: CD8+ T cells sorted from blood. The source of this sequence is a human donor in good health. The chain has TRBV23-1 and TRBJ2-6, with 7 bases lining up with TRBD1. TRBV23-1 is flagged as an ORF with uncertain function. CDR3 nucleotide sequence: TGCGCCAGCAGTCAATCTAGAGGGACAGCTGGGGCCAACGTCCTGACTTTC. Protein: CASSQSRGTAGANVLTF.